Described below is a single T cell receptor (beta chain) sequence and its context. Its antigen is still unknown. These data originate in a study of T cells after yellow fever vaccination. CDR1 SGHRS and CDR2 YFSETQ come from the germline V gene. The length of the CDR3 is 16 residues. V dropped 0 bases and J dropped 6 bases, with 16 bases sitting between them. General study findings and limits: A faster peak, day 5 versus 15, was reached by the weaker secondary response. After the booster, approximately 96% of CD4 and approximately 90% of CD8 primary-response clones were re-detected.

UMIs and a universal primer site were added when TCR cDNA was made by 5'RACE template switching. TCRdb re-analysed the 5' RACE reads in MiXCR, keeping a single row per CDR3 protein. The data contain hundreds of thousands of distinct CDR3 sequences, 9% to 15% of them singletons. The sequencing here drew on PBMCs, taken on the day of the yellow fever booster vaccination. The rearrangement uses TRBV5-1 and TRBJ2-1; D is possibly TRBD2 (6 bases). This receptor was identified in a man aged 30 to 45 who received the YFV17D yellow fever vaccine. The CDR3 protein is CASSLGRETRINEQFF. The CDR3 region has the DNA TGCGCCAGCAGCTTGGGTCGGGAGACCAGAATCAATGAGCAGTTCTTC.